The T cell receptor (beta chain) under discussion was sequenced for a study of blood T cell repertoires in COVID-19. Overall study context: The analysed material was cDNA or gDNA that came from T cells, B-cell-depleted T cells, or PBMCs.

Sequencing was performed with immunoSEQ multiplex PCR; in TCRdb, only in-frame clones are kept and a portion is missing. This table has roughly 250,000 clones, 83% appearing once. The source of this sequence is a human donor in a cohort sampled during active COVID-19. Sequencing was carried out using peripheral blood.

CDR3 residues: CASSLHPGGQETQYF. CDR3 sequence (DNA): TGCGCCAGCAGCTTGCACCCAGGGGGCCAAGAGACCCAGTACTTC. V is TRBV5-1 and J is TRBJ2-5, with 7 bases matching TRBD1. The trim removed 1 base at V and 1 base at J, leaving 4 bases unmatched. The CDR3 is made up of 15 amino acids. Germline V gives CDR1 SGHRS, CDR2 YFSETQ. Variable domain in full (rest from reference TRBV5-1 and TRBJ2-5): KAGVTQTPRYLIKTRGQQVTLSCSPISGHRSVSWYQQTPGQGLQFLFEYFSETQRNKGNFPGRFSGRQFSNSRSEMNVSTLELGDSALYLCASSLHPGGQETQYFGPGTRLLVL.